What follows are 9 T cell receptor beta chains derived from one specimen sequenced in a study of T cells in Graves' hyperthyroidism and ophthalmopathy. RNA transcripts gave rise to amplified TCR beta CDR3 regions. During a first-round RT-PCR of the TCR CDR3, the HTBI primer set was used. TCRdb passed the multiplex PCR reads through MiXCR, listing each CDR3 protein once. The data contain around 390,000 distinct CDR3 sequences, roughly 15% of them singletons. The sequenced material came from blood. Receptors were obtained from a woman aged 30 to 39 with Graves' ophthalmopathy.

This clonotype has a count of ten or more. V usage is TRBV5-1 and J usage is TRBJ2-3, with D possibly being TRBD2 (6 bases). The germline V gene encodes CDR1 SGHRS and CDR2 YFSETQ. The V and J ends lost 0 bases and 5 bases respectively, with 16 bases between them. This CDR3 is built from 16 residues. This chain's CDR3 is CASSLDRLDAGDTQYF. The DNA of the CDR3 is TGCGCCAGCAGCTTGGACCGACTAGACGCCGGAGATACGCAGTATTTT. Drawing the rest from reference TRBV5-1 and TRBJ2-3, the complete variable domain is KAGVTQTPRYLIKTRGQQVTLSCSPISGHRSVSWYQQTPGQGLQFLFEYFSETQRNKGNFPGRFSGRQFSNSRSEMNVSTLELGDSALYLCASSLDRLDAGDTQYFGPGTRLTVL.

This clonotype has a count of ten or more. The V call is TRBV12-3 or TRBV12-4, the J call TRBJ2-1; D tentatively reads TRBD1 or TRBD2 (5 bases each). V lost 4 bases and J lost 9, with 7 bases in between. The CDR3 is 11 amino acids. The CDR3 sequence: CASSSGSEQFF. The CDR3 DNA is TGTGCCAGCAGTTCAGGGAGTGAGCAGTTCTTC.

This clonotype has a count of ten or more. The V call is TRBV29-1, the J call TRBJ2-7, with 7 bases aligning to TRBD1. This CDR3 has 14 residues. V was clipped by 4 bases and J by 1 base; unmatched bases: 7. Germline lookup yields CDR1 SQVTM and CDR2 ANQGSEA. CDR3 bases: TGCAGCGTTGCTACCGGGACAGTATCCTACGAGCAGTACTTC. Its protein is CSVATGTVSYEQYF.

This clonotype has at least ten counts. This rearrangement joins TRBV6-1 to TRBJ1-4; 11 positions match TRBD1. In germline, CDR1 is MNHNS, CDR2 SASEGT. The CDR3 extends over 15 amino acids. The J segment lost 8 bases and the V segment lost 5 bases, leaving 7 bases of the junction unmatched. The CDR3 spells CASSYLDRGREKLFF. DNA of the CDR3: TGTGCCAGCAGTTATCTGGACAGGGGGCGCGAAAAACTGTTTTTT.

This clonotype was recorded a few times. The gene calls are TRBV4-1 and TRBJ1-3, with no clear D. The CDR3 is 15 amino acids. Germline-derived CDR1 and CDR2 are MGHRA and YSYEKL. Trimming shortened V by 0 bases and J by 1 base, and 7 bases separated the two germline ends. The CDR3 DNA is TGCGCCAGCAGCCAAGATCCCATATCTGGAAACACCATATATTTT. Translating gives CASSQDPISGNTIYF.

This clonotype was found many times. The chain recombines TRBV20-1 with TRBJ1-2, with D hard to call. CDR3 length: 12 amino acids. Trimming shortened V by 0 bases and J by 8 bases, and 10 bases separated the two germline ends. Germline loops: CDR1 DFQATT, CDR2 SNEGSKA (reference sequence). This chain's CDR3 is CSARDLWYGYTF. CDR3 coding DNA: TGCAGTGCTAGAGATCTCTGGTACGGCTACACCTTC.

At least ten counts were recorded for this clonotype. The chain is built from TRBV20-1 and TRBJ2-1; 9 nucleotides line up with TRBD1. This CDR3 contains 17 residues. The V and J ends lost 0 bases and 8 bases, in that order; junction bases with no gene match: 14. CDR1 is DFQATT, CDR2 SNEGSKA, per germline (reference sequence). The chain's CDR3 is CSARDPWGQGPTYEQFF. CDR3 bases: TGCAGTGCTAGAGACCCATGGGGACAGGGCCCGACCTATGAGCAGTTCTTC.

In this sample, this clonotype turned up many times. The chain is built from TRBV24-1 and TRBJ2-3, with 10 bases identical to TRBD2. The CDR3 consists of 16 residues. The V gene's germline CDR1 is KGHDR and CDR2 SFDVKD. With 3 bases clipped from V and 2 bases from J, the junction kept 4 bases outside the gene matches. CDR3 sequence (DNA): TGTGCCACCAGTGATGCGCTAGCGGGGGACACAGATACGCAGTATTTT. Its translation is CATSDALAGDTDTQYF.

As DNA, the CDR3 is TGTGCCAGCAGTTCCATGAGGGGAGAGACCCAGTACTTC. Translation gives CASSSMRGETQYF. V is TRBV6-1 and J is TRBJ2-5, with D perhaps given as TRBD1 or TRBD2 (5 bases each). Trimming cost V 5 bases and J 4 bases, with 11 bases left between them. The germline CDR1 and CDR2 sequences are MNHNS and SASEGT. The CDR3 spans 13 residues.